These T cell receptor beta chains were read from a single sample in a study of T cells in Graves' hyperthyroidism and ophthalmopathy. MiXCR, run by TCRdb on the multiplex PCR reads, gives a single entry per CDR3 protein. In the table there are hundreds of thousands of distinct CDR3 sequences, roughly 15% of which are singletons. The sequencing sample was made of blood. All receptors derive from a woman in her thirties or forties with Graves' ophthalmopathy. CDR3s include the opening cysteine and the closing phenylalanine or tryptophan. The order of the fields is V gene, D gene, clone size, J gene, CDR3 DNA, CDR3 protein. A D gene is named only where the DNA matches it firmly. Not every row has a clone size; where given, it reads once, few, many or a size class.

>TRBV6-5|TRBD1|many|TRBJ1-5
TGTGCCAGCAGTTACTCCGGACAGGGGGCCGGCAATCAGCCCCAGCATTTT
CASSYSGQGAGNQPQHF
>TRBV4-3|.|.|TRBJ2-6
TGCGCCAGCAGCTATTTTGGGGCCAACGTCCTGACTTTC
CASSYFGANVLTF
>TRBV29-1|TRBD2|.|TRBJ2-7
TGCAGCGCTACCGGGACTAGCGGGAGCGTCGTACACGAGCAGTACTTC
CSATGTSGSVVHEQYF
>TRBV13|.|.|TRBJ2-7
TGTGCTAGCAGCGGACACAGGGATCAGGACGAGCAGTACTTC
CASSGHRDQDEQYF
>TRBV6-5|.|many|TRBJ2-7
TGTGCCAGCAGTCTAGGGACGACGGGGACTTACTACGAGCAGTACTTC
CASSLGTTGTYYEQYF
>TRBV2|TRBD1|many|TRBJ2-7
TGTGCCAGCAATAAGGACAGGGAATCCTACGAGCAGTACTTC
CASNKDRESYEQYF
>TRBV27|TRBD1|many|TRBJ1-2
TGTGCCAGCAGTTTATCGGACAGGGGTAACTATGGCTACACCTTC
CASSLSDRGNYGYTF
>TRBV5-1|.|many|TRBJ1-2
TGCGCCAGCAGCTTGGACGGCGGGAGTGGCTACACCTTC
CASSLDGGSGYTF
>TRBV24-1|.|many|TRBJ1-1
TGTGCCACCAGGGATGCGGGGACTGAAGCTTTCTTT
CATRDAGTEAFF
>TRBV9|TRBD2|many|TRBJ2-5
TGTGCCAGCAGCGCCGGGACTAGCGGAGAAGAGACCCAGTACTTC
CASSAGTSGEETQYF
>TRBV28|.|few|TRBJ2-2
TGTGCCAGCAGTTTACCCGGCCAGATCCCCGGGGAGCTGTTTTTT
CASSLPGQIPGELFF
>TRBV6-1|.|many|TRBJ1-2
TGTGCCAGCAGACTACAATGGGTATCGGGGTATGGCTACACCTTC
CASRLQWVSGYGYTF
>TRBV12-3/TRBV12-4|TRBD1|many|TRBJ1-1
TGTGCCAGCAGTTCCACCCCTACAGGGGACACTGAAGCTTTCTTT
CASSSTPTGDTEAFF
>TRBV29-1|TRBD1|few|TRBJ1-2
TGCAGCGTTGACAAACAGGGGGGAGGCGGCTACACCTTC
CSVDKQGGGGYTF
>TRBV20-1|.|.|TRBJ2-5
TGCAGTGCCCGACTCGACACCCCAGAGACCCAGTACTTC
CSARLDTPETQYF
>TRBV19|.|many|TRBJ1-1
TGTGCCAGTACCCCCCGGGCTGCCACTGAAGCTTTCTTT
CASTPRAATEAFF
>TRBV9|TRBD1|many|TRBJ1-2
TGTGCCAGCAGCCCGCGGGACAGAGGCTATGGCTACACCTTC
CASSPRDRGYGYTF
>TRBV6-2/TRBV6-3|.|once|TRBJ2-2
TGTGCCAGCAGCCCCCTAAATCTCCAAGGGGCTGGGGAGCTGTTTTTT
CASSPLNLQGAGELFF
>TRBV10-3|.|many|TRBJ1-1
TGTGCCATCAGTGGAGCCCCGGGAGGTGGGAACACTGAAGCTTTCTTT
CAISGAPGGGNTEAFF
>TRBV28|.|.|TRBJ1-2
TGTGCCAGCAGTTTGGTTTGGACCGACCGGGACTATGGCTACACCTTC
CASSLVWTDRDYGYTF
>TRBV10-3|.|many|TRBJ1-2
TGTGCCATCAGTGATATTATAGGACAGAGTACTAACTATGGCTACACCTTC
CAISDIIGQSTNYGYTF
>TRBV19|.|many|TRBJ1-1
TGTGCCAGTACCAATGCCGGGACTCTCCCCCGGAACACTGAAGCTTTCTTT
CASTNAGTLPRNTEAFF
>TRBV7-2|.|.|TRBJ2-7
TGTGCCAGCAGCTTAGCTGATTCCTACGAGCGGTACTTC
CASSLADSYERYF
>TRBV12-3/TRBV12-4|.|.|TRBJ1-2
TGTGCCAGCAGTACACACCGGTACTATGGCTACACCTTC
CASSTHRYYGYTF
>TRBV6-1|.|few|TRBJ1-1
TGTGCCAGCAGTCTATTCACCTTTGGTGAAGCTTTCTTT
CASSLFTFGEAFF
>TRBV7-2|.|many|TRBJ1-5
TGTGCCAGCAGCTACTATGGAGCCAATCAGCCCCAGCATTTT
CASSYYGANQPQHF
>TRBV28|TRBD1|many|TRBJ2-7
TGTGCCAGCAGTCTAATGACAGGGAATTTCGAGCAGTACTTC
CASSLMTGNFEQYF
>TRBV28|.|many|TRBJ2-7
TGTGCCAGCAGTTTAGGGGGTGGGCAGTACGAGCAGTACTTC
CASSLGGGQYEQYF
>TRBV30|.|.|TRBJ2-2
TGTGCCTGGGGGAAGACCGGGGAGCTGTTTTTT
CAWGKTGELFF
>TRBV12-5|TRBD2|few|TRBJ2-7
TGTGCTAGTGGTTCCGGGGGGACGTTCTCCTACGAGCAGTACTTC
CASGSGGTFSYEQYF
>TRBV28|.|many|TRBJ2-7
TGTGCCAGCACGCAGGCTCCCTACGAGCAGTACTTC
CASTQAPYEQYF
>TRBV13|.|few|TRBJ2-6
TGTGCCAGCAGCTCCACAGAGACTGGGGCCAACGTCCTGACTTTC
CASSSTETGANVLTF
>TRBV11-2|.|many|TRBJ2-7
TGTGCCAGCAGCTTAGGTCAGGGAATACAGTCGAGCGAGCAGTACTTC
CASSLGQGIQSSEQYF
>TRBV7-9|.|many|TRBJ2-5
TGTGCCAGCAGCAGGACAGACGGACTTCAAGAGACCCAGTACTTC
CASSRTDGLQETQYF
>TRBV19|.|.|TRBJ2-5
TGTGCCAGTAGTACCCGGACAGTTCAAGAGACCCAGTACTTC
CASSTRTVQETQYF
>TRBV6-1|TRBD1|many|TRBJ1-1
TGTGCCAGCAACGAAGGGGGCGGGGAAGCTTTCTTT
CASNEGGGEAFF
>TRBV4-2|TRBD1|.|TRBJ2-5
TGTGCCAGCAGCCCGGGACAGGGGGCGGGGACCCAGTACTTC
CASSPGQGAGTQYF
>TRBV9|.|many|TRBJ2-3
TGTGCCAGCAGCAACGTTCACACAGATACGCAGTATTTT
CASSNVHTDTQYF
>TRBV19|.|many|TRBJ2-7
TGTGCCAGTAGCTTTAGCTCCGGGACCTACGAGCAGTACTTC
CASSFSSGTYEQYF
>TRBV28|.|many|TRBJ2-7
TGTGCCAGCAGTTCCCACGCCCCAGGGGATGTCGACGAGCAGTACTTC
CASSSHAPGDVDEQYF
>TRBV7-3|.|many|TRBJ2-5
TGTGCCAGTTTGCCGGACGCCGCGCACCAAGAGACCCAGTACTTC
CASLPDAAHQETQYF
>TRBV25-1|TRBD2|many|TRBJ2-2
TGTGCCAGCAGTGAATATATCTGGGAGCGGGGGAACACCGGGGAGCTGTTTTTT
CASSEYIWERGNTGELFF
>TRBV4-1|.|few|TRBJ2-2
TGCGCCAGCAGCCAATTGGTCGGAACGAACACCGGGGAGCTGTTTTTT
CASSQLVGTNTGELFF
>TRBV6-5|.|many|TRBJ2-5
TGTGCCAGCAGTCCTGCCGAGCTCGAAGGGGAGGCCCAGTACTTC
CASSPAELEGEAQYF
>TRBV19|.|many|TRBJ2-5
TGTGCCAGTAGTGACAGGTCCTCGTACCAAGAGACCCAGTACTTC
CASSDRSSYQETQYF
>TRBV30|.|.|TRBJ1-5
TGTGCCTGGAGGCCCCCAGGGCGCCTCAATCAGCCCCAGCATTTT
CAWRPPGRLNQPQHF
>TRBV2|.|few|TRBJ2-7
TGTGCCAGCAAGGACAGTTCCTACGAGGAGTACTTC
CASKDSSYEEYF
>TRBV6-2/TRBV6-3|.|.|TRBJ2-5
TGTGCCAGCAGTCGGGCAGCGTCAAAAGAGACCCAGTACTTC
CASSRAASKETQYF
>TRBV6-1|.|.|TRBJ2-7
TGTGCCAACAAGCGTGACAGGAGCTCCTACGAGCAGTACTTC
CANKRDRSSYEQYF
>TRBV7-2|.|many|TRBJ2-5
TGTGCCAGCAGCTTACAGCGGCGAGAGACCCAGTACTTC
CASSLQRRETQYF
>TRBV6-1|.|many|TRBJ2-7
TGTGCCAGCATTGGGGGTGAGACCTACGAGCAGTACTTC
CASIGGETYEQYF
>TRBV11-2|TRBD1|many|TRBJ2-7
TGTGCCAGCAGCCCATTAGGACAGGGGCCAGCCTACGAGCAGTACTTC
CASSPLGQGPAYEQYF
>TRBV5-1|.|.|TRBJ2-5
TGCGCCAGCAGCTTACGAACTCTAGCGCAAGAGACCCAGTACTTC
CASSLRTLAQETQYF
>TRBV9|.|many|TRBJ1-2
TGTGCCAGCAGCGCTACCGGGACCCCCCGGACCTATGGCTACACCTTC
CASSATGTPRTYGYTF
>TRBV5-5|TRBD2|many|TRBJ2-7
TGTGCCAGCAGCTACCGGACTAGCGGGAGAGGGTACGAGCAGTACTTC
CASSYRTSGRGYEQYF
>TRBV7-9|.|many|TRBJ2-7
TGTGCCAGCAGCTTGGGCTGGGGCCTTGACGAGCAGTACTTC
CASSLGWGLDEQYF
>TRBV30|.|many|TRBJ2-4
TGTGCCTGGAGTGTAACTAGTGGGAACATTCAGTACTTC
CAWSVTSGNIQYF
>TRBV11-3|.|.|TRBJ2-2
TGTGCCAGCAGCCCCCGTGTAGATATTTTCGCCGGGGAGCTGTTTTTT
CASSPRVDIFAGELFF
>TRBV20-1|.|few|TRBJ1-5
TGCAGTGCTAGATCGCAGGGGAATCAGCCCCAGCATTTT
CSARSQGNQPQHF